The next 18 T cell receptor beta chains were all read from a single sample in a study of blood T cell repertoires in COVID-19. Sequencing was performed with immunoSEQ multiplex PCR; in TCRdb, only in-frame clones are kept and a portion is missing. The table lists roughly 75,000 clones, approximately 90% of them singletons. Sequenced input: peripheral blood. The source is a human donor in a cohort sampled during active COVID-19.

This clone has only one observation. The V gene is TRBV5-1, the J gene TRBJ2-2, with 8 bases identical to TRBD1. The V segment lost 2 bases and the J segment 0 bases; nucleotides outside the gene matches: 6. This CDR3 has 17 residues. From germline, CDR1 is SGHRS and CDR2 YFSETQ. CDR3: CASSFHRTGPNTGELFF. In DNA form, the CDR3 reads TGCGCCAGCAGCTTTCATAGGACAGGGCCGAACACCGGGGAGCTGTTTTTT.

CDR3 sequence reads: CASSYSQGTQETQYF. CDR3 coding DNA: TGTGCCAGCAGTTACTCGCAGGGTACCCAAGAGACCCAGTACTTC. This chain connects TRBV6-5 to TRBJ2-5, with D possibly matching TRBD1 (5 bases). Trimming pared 0 bases from V and 1 base from J, leaving 9 bases between. The germline V gene has CDR1 MNHEY and CDR2 SVGAGI. CDR3 size: 15 residues.

The chain couples TRBV6-1 to TRBJ1-6, with 10 bases lining up with TRBD1. There are 14 residues in the CDR3. Unmatched junction bases numbered 3, after V lost 1 base and J lost 12 bases. In germline, CDR1 is MNHNS, CDR2 SASEGT. The CDR3 protein is CASSEVGTGEPLHF. The CDR3 DNA reads TGTGCCAGCAGTGAAGTCGGGACAGGGGAACCCCTCCACTTT.

This sequence joins TRBV7-6 and TRBJ1-5; D gene uncertain. Germline V CDR1 and CDR2: SGHVS, FNYEAQ. Deletions cut 1 base from V and 3 bases from J, with 10 bases between. The length of the CDR3 is 15 residues. For the CDR3, the DNA is TGTGCCAGCAGCTTAGAGGCAGGATTCAATCAGCCCCAGCATTTT. It specifies CASSLEAGFNQPQHF. The full variable domain, in which reference TRBV7-6 and TRBJ1-5 provide the parts outside the CDR3, is GAGVSQSPRYKVTKRGQDVALRCDPISGHVSLYWYRQALGQGPEFLTYFNYEAQQDKSGLPNDRFSAERPEGSISTLTIQRTEQRDSAMYRCASSLEAGFNQPQHFGDGTRLSIL.

This clone was picked up one time. This chain links TRBV19 with TRBJ1-6; D ambiguous. CDR3 size: 14 residues. Germline CDR1 reads LNHDA; CDR2 reads SQIVND (reference sequence). Trimming removed 6 bases from V and 7 bases from J, with 13 bases in between. The CDR3 protein is CASSGDGVNSPLHF. As DNA, the CDR3 is TGTGCCAGTAGCGGTGACGGGGTGAATTCACCCCTCCACTTT.

The gene calls are TRBV7-6 and TRBJ2-5; the D is unclear. CDR3 size: 14 residues. Per the germline V gene, CDR1 is SGHVS and CDR2 is FNYEAQ. V lost 1 base and J 2 bases, leaving 8 bases between the germline ends. The CDR3 region is CASSLGAVQETQYF. In DNA, the CDR3 is TGTGCCAGCAGCTTAGGCGCGGTACAAGAGACCCAGTACTTC.

This chain uses TRBV27 with TRBJ1-2; unclear D gene. V was pared by 5 bases and J by 0 bases, with 10 bases between. This CDR3 spans 14 amino acids. Germline CDR1 is MNHEY and CDR2 is SMNVEV (reference sequence). The CDR3 reads CASSPRESNYGYTF. Written as DNA, the CDR3 is TGTGCCAGCAGTCCTCGGGAATCTAACTATGGCTACACCTTC.

The rearrangement uses TRBV5-6 and TRBJ2-7; 8 positions agree with TRBD1. Germline V lookup: CDR1 SGHDT, CDR2 YYEEEE. V dropped 3 bases and J dropped 4; count of bases not matched to a gene: 9. The CDR3 runs 15 residues. The CDR3, as DNA: TGTGCCAGCAGCTCCCGGACAGGGAGGTTTTACGAGCAGTACTTC. It specifies CASSSRTGRFYEQYF.

The chain couples TRBV28 to TRBJ1-2; D is undetermined. This CDR3 is 13 amino acids long. Germline V gene data show CDR1 as MDHEN and CDR2 as SYDVKM. Trimming removed 2 bases at V and 8 bases at J, with 12 bases between. CDR3 in DNA: TGTGCCAGCAGTTTAGGGAGAGTGAACGGCTACACCTTC. This sequence encodes CASSLGRVNGYTF.

V is TRBV12-3 or TRBV12-4 and J is TRBJ2-3; TRBD1 agrees at 9 bases. The CDR3 totals 13 residues. After removal of 6 bases from V and 4 bases from J, the junction contained 2 bases not matched to a gene. CDR3 sequence reads: CASRRTGADTQYF. CDR3 sequence (DNA): TGTGCCAGCAGACGGACAGGGGCAGATACGCAGTATTTT.

CDR3 in amino acids: CASSYRPGGDPQETQYF. The CDR3 DNA reads as TGTGCCAGCAGTTATCGCCCGGGGGGCGACCCACAAGAGACCCAGTACTTC. This chain connects TRBV6-2 or TRBV6-3 to TRBJ2-5, with D perhaps matching TRBD2 (7 bases). The CDR3 contains 17 residues. V dropped 3 bases and J dropped 2 bases, with 19 bases sitting between them. Germline CDR1 MNHEY, CDR2 SVGEGT.

This rearrangement joins TRBV19 to TRBJ2-6; a possible D gene is TRBD1 (6 bases). The CDR3 is 16 residues long. Germline loops: CDR1 LNHDA, CDR2 SQIVND (reference sequence). V was shortened by 10 bases and J by 0 bases, with 16 bases between the two germline ends. CDR3 loop: CANDRPGLSGANVLTF. In DNA form, the CDR3 reads TGTGCCAACGACAGGCCGGGGCTCTCTGGGGCCAACGTCCTGACTTTC.

The chain recombines TRBV2 with TRBJ1-1; TRBD1 matches at 7 bases. The CDR3 totals 13 residues. With 6 bases clipped from V and 3 bases from J, the junction kept 4 bases outside the gene matches. CDR1 is SNHLY, CDR2 FYNNEI, per germline. CDR3 nucleotide sequence: TGTGCCAGCAGCGCGGACAGGTACACTGAAGCTTTCTTT. Translation gives CASSADRYTEAFF.

The chain joins TRBV6-5 to TRBJ2-3; 9 bases agree with TRBD2. Per germline, CDR1 MNHEY and CDR2 SVGAGI. The junction had 3 bases not matched to a gene; V was cut back by 0 bases and J by 2 bases. There are 16 residues in the CDR3. The CDR3 DNA is TGTGCCAGCAGTTACTCTCAGCGGGGGGCCACAGATACGCAGTATTTT. This sequence encodes CASSYSQRGATDTQYF.

J is TRBJ1-5 and V is TRBV28, with D perhaps TRBD1 (5 bases). Trimming removed 6 bases from V and 7 bases from J, with 13 bases in between. Germline V gene data show CDR1 as MDHEN and CDR2 as SYDVKM. This CDR3 has 13 residues. CDR3 in amino acids: CASSPRVQQPQHF. DNA for the CDR3: TGTGCCAGCAGCCCCAGGGTCCAGCAGCCCCAGCATTTT.

The genes are TRBV7-9 and TRBJ2-1, with TRBD2 as a possible D gene (6 bases). The CDR3 consists of 13 residues. Germline values: CDR1 SEHNR, CDR2 FQNEAQ (reference sequence). V dropped 7 bases and J dropped 8 bases, with 15 bases sitting between them. Here the CDR3 reads CASIGRGDDEQFF. DNA for the CDR3: TGTGCCAGCATCGGTCGCGGGGACGATGAGCAGTTCTTC.

The gene calls are TRBV9 and TRBJ2-7, with TRBD2 identical over 8 bases. V was clipped by 4 bases and J by 6 bases; unmatched bases: 12. The germline gives CDR1 SGDLS, CDR2 YYNGEE. The CDR3 sequence is 15 residues long. DNA for the CDR3: TGTGCCAGCAGCCCCGTTCCGGCTAGCGGGTCCGAGCAGTACTTC. Its translation is CASSPVPASGSEQYF. The full variable domain, rest sourced from reference TRBV9 and TRBJ2-7, is DSGVTQTPKHLITATGQRVTLRCSPRSGDLSVYWYQQSLDQGLQFLIQYYNGEERAKGNILERFSAQQFPDLHSELNLSSLELGDSALYFCASSPVPASGSEQYFGPGTRLTVT.

The J gene is TRBJ2-2, the V gene TRBV27; 7 bases line up with TRBD1. The J segment lost 1 base and the V segment lost 6 bases, leaving 8 bases of the junction unmatched. CDR1 and CDR2 (germline): MNHEY, SMNVEV (reference sequence). The CDR3 contains 16 residues. The DNA of the CDR3 is TGTGCCAGCAGATGGACCGGGACAGTGAACACCGGGGAGCTGTTTTTT. Translated, it gives CASRWTGTVNTGELFF.